These T cell receptor beta chains were read from a single sample in a study of vaccination and CD4 T cells after COVID-19. TCRdb redid the calling of the PCR reads with MiXCR, one entry per CDR3 protein. The repertoire has roughly 16,000 distinct CDR3 sequences, about 72% of them found once; the top ten carry approximately 15%. The antigens these receptors bind are not known. Source material: CD4+ T cells from blood, cultured in vitro. These receptors were collected from a human donor who had recovered from COVID-19. Both conserved end residues are part of each CDR3. The order of the fields is V gene, J gene, clone size, D gene, CDR3 protein, CDR3 DNA. D genes are given only for firm matches. Size tells how often a clone was seen (once, few, many) or the class of an expanded clone, and some rows leave it out.

v_call: TRBV7-2; j_call: TRBJ1-3; clone_size: -; d_call: TRBD1; cdr3_aa: CASSLHGTVSGNTIYF; cdr3_nt: TGTGCCAGCAGCCTGCACGGGACAGTCTCTGGAAACACCATATATTTT
v_call: TRBV7-2; j_call: TRBJ1-2; clone_size: medium-sized; d_call: -; cdr3_aa: CALGDYLLNYGYTF; cdr3_nt: TGTGCCCTCGGGGATTACCTCCTTAACTATGGCTACACCTTC
v_call: TRBV30; j_call: TRBJ1-6; clone_size: -; d_call: TRBD1; cdr3_aa: CARRTGTGNSPLHF; cdr3_nt: TGTGCCAGGAGGACAGGAACCGGGAATTCACCCCTCCACTTT
v_call: TRBV20-1; j_call: TRBJ2-1; clone_size: -; d_call: -; cdr3_aa: CSAWLRLSSYNEQFF; cdr3_nt: TGCAGTGCATGGCTGAGGCTCAGCTCCTACAATGAGCAGTTCTTC
v_call: TRBV21-1; j_call: TRBJ2-5; clone_size: -; d_call: -; cdr3_aa: CASSARTSVQETQYF; cdr3_nt: TGTGCCAGCAGCGCCAGGACGAGCGTACAAGAGACCCAGTACTTC
v_call: TRBV28; j_call: TRBJ1-3; clone_size: few; d_call: TRBD1; cdr3_aa: CASSPGGSGNTIYF; cdr3_nt: TGTGCCAGCAGCCCAGGGGGCTCTGGAAACACCATATATTTT
v_call: TRBV6-5; j_call: TRBJ1-6; clone_size: -; d_call: -; cdr3_aa: CASSYEWSSGNSPLHF; cdr3_nt: TGTGCCAGCAGTTACGAGTGGTCTTCGGGTAATTCACCCCTCCACTTT
v_call: TRBV7-8; j_call: TRBJ2-7; clone_size: -; d_call: TRBD1; cdr3_aa: CASSPHGQGTAYEQYF; cdr3_nt: TGTGCCAGCAGCCCACACGGACAGGGTACGGCCTACGAGCAGTACTTC
v_call: TRBV10-3; j_call: TRBJ1-6; clone_size: -; d_call: -; cdr3_aa: CAISDLGSPLHF; cdr3_nt: TGTGCCATCAGTGACTTAGGGTCACCCCTCCACTTT
v_call: TRBV20-1; j_call: TRBJ2-7; clone_size: -; d_call: TRBD2; cdr3_aa: CSAGRGGPPYEQYF; cdr3_nt: TGCAGTGCTGGGCGCGGGGGTCCCCCCTACGAGCAGTACTTC
v_call: TRBV6-1; j_call: TRBJ2-5; clone_size: -; d_call: -; cdr3_aa: CASSEAPQRQETQYF; cdr3_nt: TGTGCCAGCAGTGAAGCGCCGCAGAGACAAGAGACCCAGTACTTC
v_call: TRBV7-2; j_call: TRBJ2-3; clone_size: -; d_call: TRBD2; cdr3_aa: CASSLVSSGGHAQYF; cdr3_nt: TGTGCCAGCAGCTTAGTATCCAGCGGGGGACATGCGCAGTATTTT
v_call: TRBV20-1; j_call: TRBJ2-7; clone_size: once; d_call: TRBD2; cdr3_aa: CRTSGMSSYEQYF; cdr3_nt: TGCAGAACTAGCGGAATGAGCTCCTACGAGCAGTACTTC
v_call: TRBV6-1; j_call: TRBJ1-1; clone_size: -; d_call: TRBD1; cdr3_aa: CASRRDRASNTEAFF; cdr3_nt: TGTGCCAGCAGGCGGGACAGGGCCTCGAACACTGAAGCTTTCTTT
v_call: TRBV24-1; j_call: TRBJ2-5; clone_size: -; d_call: -; cdr3_aa: CATSPLGSGEETQYF; cdr3_nt: TGTGCCACCAGCCCCCTTGGGTCGGGGGAAGAGACCCAGTACTTC
v_call: TRBV7-9; j_call: TRBJ1-4; clone_size: once; d_call: TRBD1; cdr3_aa: CASSFTGAGEKLFF; cdr3_nt: TGTGCCAGCAGCTTTACAGGGGCGGGTGAAAAACTGTTTTTT
v_call: TRBV7-2; j_call: TRBJ2-7; clone_size: -; d_call: -; cdr3_aa: CASSFRGGIYEQYF; cdr3_nt: TGTGCCAGCAGTTTTAGGGGGGGAATCTACGAGCAGTACTTC
v_call: TRBV6-2/TRBV6-3; j_call: TRBJ2-3; clone_size: -; d_call: TRBD2; cdr3_aa: CASSYSNGGGLGDTQYF; cdr3_nt: TGTGCCAGCAGTTACTCGAACGGGGGAGGGCTCGGAGATACGCAGTATTTT
v_call: TRBV7-2; j_call: TRBJ1-6; clone_size: once; d_call: -; cdr3_aa: CASSLAQLNSPLHF; cdr3_nt: TGTGCCAGCAGCTTAGCACAGCTTAATTCACCCCTCCACTTT
v_call: TRBV5-3; j_call: TRBJ1-6; clone_size: -; d_call: -; cdr3_aa: CASSLVRGGSDSPLHF; cdr3_nt: TGTGCCAGCAGCTTGGTGCGGGGAGGATCCGATTCACCCCTCCACTTT
v_call: TRBV28; j_call: TRBJ1-3; clone_size: -; d_call: TRBD1; cdr3_aa: CASSLISWDSYSGNTIYF; cdr3_nt: TGTGCCAGCAGTTTAATTAGCTGGGACAGCTACTCTGGAAACACCATATATTTT
v_call: TRBV5-4; j_call: TRBJ2-7; clone_size: -; d_call: TRBD2; cdr3_aa: CASSLGLADSYEQYF; cdr3_nt: TGTGCCAGCAGCCTCGGACTAGCGGACTCCTACGAGCAGTACTTC